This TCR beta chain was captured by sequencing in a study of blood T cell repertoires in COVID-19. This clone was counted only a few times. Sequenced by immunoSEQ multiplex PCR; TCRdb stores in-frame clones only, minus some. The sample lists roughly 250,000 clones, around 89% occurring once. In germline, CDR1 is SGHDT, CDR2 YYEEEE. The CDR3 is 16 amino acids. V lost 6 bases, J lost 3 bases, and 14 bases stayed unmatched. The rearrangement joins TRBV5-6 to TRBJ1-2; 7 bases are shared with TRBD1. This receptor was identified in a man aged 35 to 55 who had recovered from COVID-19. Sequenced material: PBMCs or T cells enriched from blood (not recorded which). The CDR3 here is CASTLTDRPGYYGYTF. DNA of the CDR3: TGTGCCAGCACCCTCACGGACAGGCCTGGGTACTATGGCTACACCTTC.